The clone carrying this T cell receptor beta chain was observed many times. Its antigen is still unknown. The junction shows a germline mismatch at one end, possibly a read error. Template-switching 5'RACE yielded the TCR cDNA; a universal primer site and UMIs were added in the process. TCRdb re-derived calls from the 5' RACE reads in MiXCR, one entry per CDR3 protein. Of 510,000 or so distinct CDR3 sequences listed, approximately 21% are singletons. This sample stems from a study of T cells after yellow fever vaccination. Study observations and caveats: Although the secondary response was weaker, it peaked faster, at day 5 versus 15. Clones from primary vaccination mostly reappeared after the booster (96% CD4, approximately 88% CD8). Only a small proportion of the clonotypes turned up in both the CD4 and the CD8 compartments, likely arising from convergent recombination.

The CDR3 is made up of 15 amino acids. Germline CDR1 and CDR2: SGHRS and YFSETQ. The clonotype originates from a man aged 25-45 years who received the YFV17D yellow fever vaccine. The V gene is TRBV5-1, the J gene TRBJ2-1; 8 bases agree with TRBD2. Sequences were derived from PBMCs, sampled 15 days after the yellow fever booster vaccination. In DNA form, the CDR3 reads TGTGCCAGCAGCTTAGGGCTAGCGGGCTACAATGAGCAGTTCTTC. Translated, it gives CASSLGLAGYNEQFF.